This entry is about one TCR beta chain. Clones were sequenced by immunoSEQ multiplex PCR, and TCRdb holds only the in-frame ones, with some missing. This sample has about 150,000 clones, with approximately 90% found just once. These data originate in a study of T cell responses to AZD1222 COVID-19 vaccine. The CDR3 totals 13 residues. Trimming stripped 6 bases from V and 4 bases from J, with 10 bases between. Germline V gives CDR1 MNHEY, CDR2 SVGAGI. The origin of this receptor is an adult who received the AZD1222 COVID-19 vaccine. The material was peripheral blood, obtained 28 days after the second AZD1222 dose. This chain connects TRBV6-5 to TRBJ1-5; the D gene is possibly TRBD1 (5 bases). CDR3 coding DNA: TGTGCCAGCAGCCGGAACAGGAATCAGCCCCAGCATTTT. Residues: CASSRNRNQPQHF.